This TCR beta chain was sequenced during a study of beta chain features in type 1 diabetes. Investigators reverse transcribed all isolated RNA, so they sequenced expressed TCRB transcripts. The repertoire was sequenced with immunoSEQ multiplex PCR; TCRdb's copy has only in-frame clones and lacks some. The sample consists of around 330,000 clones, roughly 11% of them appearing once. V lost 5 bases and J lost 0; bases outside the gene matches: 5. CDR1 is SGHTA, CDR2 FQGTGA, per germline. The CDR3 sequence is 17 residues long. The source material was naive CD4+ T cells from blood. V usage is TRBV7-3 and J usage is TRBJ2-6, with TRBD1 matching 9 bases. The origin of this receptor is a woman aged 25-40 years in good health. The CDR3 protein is CASSKQGALSGANVLTF. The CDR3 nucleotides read TGTGCCAGCAGCAAACAGGGGGCCCTCTCTGGGGCCAACGTCCTGACTTTC.